The clone carrying this TCR beta chain was picked up many times. The antigen remains unidentified. Diagnostic decisions used clinical symptoms, serum thyroxine and TRAb, thyroid ultrasound and orbital computed tomography. About 9.4 ml fresh peripheral blood yielded the PBMCs. Amplification yielded TCR beta CDR3 regions, with RNA transcripts as the source. The TCR CDR3 was amplified in a first-round RT-PCR using the HTBI primer set. TCRdb re-derived calls from the multiplex PCR reads in MiXCR, one entry per CDR3 protein. The data show 640,000 or so distinct CDR3 sequences, 13% to 15% seen once. This record comes from a study of T cells in Graves' hyperthyroidism and ophthalmopathy. General study points: Ophthalmopathy was told apart from stable hyperthyroidism by a 13 V-J model.

With V trimmed by 5 bases and J by 8 bases, 9 bases remained unmatched. Looked up from germline, CDR1 is SEHNR and CDR2 is FQNEAQ (reference sequence). The CDR3 totals 14 residues. Sequenced: blood. The J gene is TRBJ1-2, the V gene TRBV7-9; TRBD1 matches at 9 bases. This clonotype originated in a young woman with Graves' ophthalmopathy. The CDR3 reads CASSPQDRGEGYTF. The CDR3 nucleotides read TGTGCCAGCAGCCCCCAGGACAGGGGAGAGGGCTACACCTTC.